Sequencing of this T cell receptor beta chain was carried out in a study of CD8+ T cells in alopecia areata. For the study at large: Treated individuals took tofacitinib by mouth, 5 to 10 mg twice daily. Whole-study findings and limits: For lesional scalp, especially alopecia totalis/universalis, clonality was higher than in normal scalp.

Germline assignment: CDR1 SGHDN and CDR2 FVKESK. Trimming left V 2 bases short and J 8 bases short, with 12 bases between. The CDR3 consists of 13 residues. Alopecia areata patients had lesional scalp punch biopsies and peripheral blood taken from them. To note about this clone: Its antigen is not identified.

Extracted RNA was reverse transcribed, and the resulting cDNA served as sequencing template. The protocol was immunoSEQ multiplex PCR, while the TCRdb copy is restricted to in-frame clones and leaves out a portion. The data hold around 160,000 clones, with around 87% observed a single time. The sequencing used CD8+ T cells sorted from blood, collected at week 0. The receptor was derived from a human donor with alopecia areata. The rearrangement joins TRBV14 to TRBJ1-2; no clear D. CDR3 residues: CASSQSTVRGYTF. The CDR3 DNA is TGTGCCAGCAGCCAATCCACGGTGAGAGGCTACACCTTC.